What follows are 24 T cell receptor beta chains derived from one specimen sequenced in a study of cytomegalovirus exposure and HLA in healthy donors. The PCR employed 60 Vbeta primers together with 13 Jbeta primers. Method: immunoSEQ multiplex PCR; TCRdb's copy keeps in-frame clones and lacks some. The sample comprises fewer than 120,000 clones, about 80% of which are singletons, and less than 3% rests with the top ten. Material: PBMCs. All receptors derive from a woman between 55 and 75 years old in good health and CMV-seropositive.

The chain carries TRBV5-1 and TRBJ2-3; 7 bases match TRBD1. This CDR3 comprises 16 residues. Germline-derived CDR1 and CDR2 are SGHRS and YFSETQ. V gave up 1 base and J gave up 4 bases; unmatched junction bases: 9. The CDR3 sequence is CASSLRGQSGADTQYF. CDR3 coding DNA: TGCGCCAGCAGCTTGAGGGGACAGTCAGGCGCAGATACGCAGTATTTT.

The chain carries TRBV5-1 and TRBJ2-3; 10 positions agree with TRBD2. The germline gives CDR1 SGHRS, CDR2 YFSETQ. The V gene end was trimmed by 0 bases and the J gene end by 3 bases; junction bases not matched to a gene: 10. This CDR3 comprises 18 residues. The CDR3 coding sequence is TGCGCCAGCAGCTTGGTCACTAGCGGGACTGTAGTGACAGATACGCAGTATTTT. Its protein is CASSLVTSGTVVTDTQYF. Full variable domain (missing parts from reference TRBV5-1 and TRBJ2-3): KAGVTQTPRYLIKTRGQQVTLSCSPISGHRSVSWYQQTPGQGLQFLFEYFSETQRNKGNFPGRFSGRQFSNSRSEMNVSTLELGDSALYLCASSLVTSGTVVTDTQYFGPGTRLTVL.

The rearrangement joins TRBV6-5 to TRBJ1-1; unclear D gene. In germline, CDR1 is MNHEY, CDR2 SVGAGI. Trimming removed 5 bases at V and 9 bases at J, with 10 bases between. The CDR3 length is 11 residues. In DNA form, the CDR3 reads TGTGCCAGCAGTCTGACAAGGCAAGCTTTCTTT. Translating gives CASSLTRQAFF.

V and J are TRBV27 and TRBJ2-7; D may be TRBD2 (6 bases). Deletions cut 9 bases from V and 5 bases from J, with 17 bases between. Germline values: CDR1 MNHEY, CDR2 SMNVEV (reference sequence). The CDR3 has 13 residues. The CDR3 bases are TGTGCCAGTACGAGCAGGGAGGTCCACGAGCAGTACTTC. Translation gives CASTSREVHEQYF.

V is TRBV11-2 and J is TRBJ1-4; 8 nucleotides agree with TRBD1. V gave up 5 bases and J gave up 6 bases; unmatched junction bases: 14. CDR1 is SGHAT, CDR2 FQNNGV, per germline. CDR3 size: 17 residues. The CDR3, as DNA: TGTGCCAGCAGCCCCTGGACAGGGCGATTCGGAGATGAAAAACTGTTTTTT. It translates to CASSPWTGRFGDEKLFF.

This clone was seen more than once but under ten times. The rearrangement joins TRBV9 to TRBJ1-1; D gene uncertain. Germline V gene sequence: CDR1 SGDLS, CDR2 YYNGEE. CDR3 length equals 16 residues. Trimming pared 3 bases from V and 3 bases from J, leaving 18 bases between. The CDR3 protein is CASSGQFQVGDTEAFF. Here the CDR3 DNA reads TGTGCCAGCAGCGGTCAATTCCAGGTCGGGGACACTGAAGCTTTCTTT. The complete variable domain, with remaining parts taken from reference TRBV9 and TRBJ1-1, reads DSGVTQTPKHLITATGQRVTLRCSPRSGDLSVYWYQQSLDQGLQFLIQYYNGEERAKGNILERFSAQQFPDLHSELNLSSLELGDSALYFCASSGQFQVGDTEAFFGQGTRLTVV.

The chain uses TRBV7-6 and TRBJ2-1, with D possibly matching TRBD1 (6 bases). V lost 6 bases to trimming and J lost 0 bases, with 12 bases between them. This CDR3 is built from 15 residues. Germline-derived CDR1 and CDR2 are SGHVS and FNYEAQ. Written as DNA, the CDR3 is TGTGCCAGCAGACTAACAGGGAGCTCCTACAATGAGCAGTTCTTC. Protein product: CASRLTGSSYNEQFF.

This clone was observed a handful of times. The chain employs TRBV4-2 and TRBJ2-3, with 8 bases aligning to TRBD2. This CDR3 region has 19 residues. Germline CDR1 is LGHNA and CDR2 is YNFKEQ. Trimming at V came to 0 bases and at J to 0 bases, leaving 11 bases not matched to a gene. CDR3 loop: CASSQDWLAGTTSTDTQYF. The CDR3 DNA reads as TGTGCCAGCAGCCAAGATTGGCTAGCGGGTACCACTAGCACAGATACGCAGTATTTT.

The rearrangement joins TRBV5-4 to TRBJ2-5; maybe TRBD2 (6 bases). Germline V CDR1 and CDR2: SGHNT, YYREEE (reference sequence). Trimming cost V 7 bases and J 5 bases, with 15 bases left between them. The CDR3 is 13 residues long. The CDR3 here is CASLRDSEETQYF. For the CDR3, the DNA is TGTGCCAGCCTCCGGGACTCGGAGGAGACCCAGTACTTC.

The rearrangement links TRBV19 to TRBJ2-3, with 8 nucleotides matching TRBD2. Trimming removed 9 bases from V and 0 bases from J; junction bases left unmatched: 5. The CDR3 length is 14 residues. Germline V gene data show CDR1 as LNHDA and CDR2 as SQIVND (reference sequence). The CDR3 DNA is TGTGCCAGCGCTAGCGGGCCTAGCACAGATACGCAGTATTTT. Protein product: CASASGPSTDTQYF.

This chain connects TRBV4-1 to TRBJ2-2, with D perhaps TRBD2 (5 bases). The CDR3 sequence is 15 residues long. Germline V lookup: CDR1 MGHRA, CDR2 YSYEKL. In DNA, the CDR3 is TGCGCAAGCTCCCCTAGCTATTCGAACACCGGGGAGCTGTTTTTT. It codes for CASSPSYSNTGELFF.

CDR3 coding DNA: TGTGCCAGCAGTGAAGAATCAGGGGATCAGCCCCAGCATTTT. As protein: CASSEESGDQPQHF. The chain has TRBV2 and TRBJ1-5; weak D call: TRBD1 (6 bases). The CDR3 has 14 amino acids. Trimming removed 1 base at V and 5 bases at J, with 9 bases between. CDR1 SNHLY and CDR2 FYNNEI come from the germline V gene.

The chain is built from TRBV7-2 and TRBJ1-5, with a possible D match to TRBD1 (5 bases). Trimming shortened V by 2 bases and J by 3 bases, and 8 bases separated the two germline ends. The germline V gene encodes CDR1 SGHTA and CDR2 FQGNSA. CDR3 length: 14 residues. CDR3 DNA: TGTGCCAGCAGCTTACAGGGCGTCAATCAGCCCCAGCATTTT. This codes for CASSLQGVNQPQHF.

This clone was picked up one time. J is TRBJ2-1 and V is TRBV19; the D gene is possibly TRBD2 (6 bases). V was cut by 3 bases and J by 2 bases, with 14 bases left in between. CDR3 size: 16 residues. Germline CDR1 reads LNHDA; CDR2 reads SQIVND (reference sequence). CDR3 coding DNA: TGTGCCAGTAGTATTGGGATGACTAGTCCCTACAATGAGCAGTTCTTC. Protein product: CASSIGMTSPYNEQFF.

This clone was detected once. The chain carries TRBV9 and TRBJ1-3, with 8 nucleotides matching TRBD1. CDR1 and CDR2 from the germline V gene are SGDLS and YYNGEE. The V gene end was trimmed by 2 bases and the J gene end by 4 bases; junction bases not matched to a gene: 8. This CDR3 is 16 amino acids long. DNA for the CDR3: TGTGCCAGCAGCGTCGAGGGGGACAGGAGGGGAAACACCATATATTTT. Residues: CASSVEGDRRGNTIYF.

This clone appeared once. The chain has TRBV23-1 and TRBJ1-2; the D is unclear. TRBV23-1 is given ORF status, its function remaining uncertain. Trimming took off 6 bases at V and 7 bases at J, with 21 bases between the two ends. CDR3 length equals 15 residues. CDR3 amino acids: CASSHLNVARAGYTF. CDR3 coding DNA: TGCGCCAGCAGCCATCTCAATGTGGCGCGGGCTGGCTACACCTTC.

This clone was observed a few times. The chain has TRBV25-1 and TRBJ2-5; D may be TRBD2 (6 bases). The CDR3 runs to 15 residues. Trimming removed 4 bases from V and 5 bases from J, with 17 bases in between. Germline V gene sequence: CDR1 MGHDK, CDR2 SYGVNS. Written as DNA, the CDR3 is TGTGCCAGCAGTGCCGCCGACCGGGAGAGGGAGACCCAGTACTTC. Its translation: CASSAADRERETQYF.

A few counts support this clone. The chain joins TRBV2 to TRBJ1-1; D not certain. This CDR3 is 12 amino acids long. From germline, CDR1 is SNHLY and CDR2 FYNNEI. V lost 6 bases, J lost 0 bases, and 5 bases lay in between. This CDR3 reads CASRAVNTEAFF. In DNA, the CDR3 is TGTGCCAGCAGGGCGGTGAACACTGAAGCTTTCTTT.

Only one count was recorded for this clone. V is TRBV4-1 and J is TRBJ2-5, with TRBD1 matching over 7 bases. Germline V CDR1 and CDR2: MGHRA, YSYEKL. This CDR3 comprises 17 residues. Trimming cost V 4 bases and J 5 bases; bases outside gene matches: 16. CDR3 protein: CASSRRPTGNGGETQYF. The DNA of the CDR3 is TGCGCCAGCAGCCGAAGGCCGACAGGGAACGGAGGCGAGACCCAGTACTTC.

This chain links TRBV7-9 with TRBJ1-2; no clear D. The CDR3 runs to 11 residues. From germline, CDR1 is SEHNR and CDR2 FQNEAQ (reference sequence). The CDR3 is CSGGRVYGYTF. The CDR3 DNA reads TGTTCCGGAGGACGGGTCTATGGCTACACCTTC.

This clone came up once. The chain uses TRBV10-1 and TRBJ2-7, with D possibly TRBD2 on 5 matching bases. CDR1 and CDR2 from the germline V gene are WNHNN and SYGVQD (reference sequence). The CDR3 sequence is 15 residues long. V dropped 0 bases and J dropped 3 bases, with 12 bases sitting between them. This CDR3 reads CASSESEESGYEQYF. The DNA of the CDR3 is TGCGCCAGCAGTGAGTCGGAGGAGAGTGGCTACGAGCAGTACTTC.

This clone showed up just a few times. This chain uses TRBV5-4 with TRBJ1-1; weak D call: TRBD1 (6 bases). CDR1 SGHNT and CDR2 YYREEE come from the germline V gene (reference sequence). CDR3 length equals 11 residues. Trimming removed 5 bases at V and 8 bases at J, with 10 bases between. The CDR3 nucleotides read TGTGCCAGCAGTCAAGACAGGGAAGCTTTCTTT. This codes for CASSQDREAFF.

Here the CDR3 reads CASSQEIRGSYEQYF. The CDR3 bases are TGTGCCAGCAGCCAAGAAATCCGGGGGTCCTACGAGCAGTACTTC. V gene TRBV4-2 combines with J gene TRBJ2-7; TRBD2 is a possible D gene (6 bases). Looked up from germline, CDR1 is LGHNA and CDR2 is YNFKEQ. V shed 0 bases and J shed 1 base, with 10 bases lying between them. This CDR3 spans 15 amino acids.

Only one count was recorded for this clone. The genes are TRBV19 and TRBJ2-4; D is perhaps TRBD1 (5 bases). The length of the CDR3 is 14 residues. Germline-derived CDR1 and CDR2 are LNHDA and SQIVND (reference sequence). Trimming pared 5 bases from V and 6 bases from J, leaving 14 bases between. For the CDR3, the DNA is TGTGCCAGTAGTGAGCAGGGTCGGGCAAACATTCAGTACTTC. The encoded protein is CASSEQGRANIQYF.